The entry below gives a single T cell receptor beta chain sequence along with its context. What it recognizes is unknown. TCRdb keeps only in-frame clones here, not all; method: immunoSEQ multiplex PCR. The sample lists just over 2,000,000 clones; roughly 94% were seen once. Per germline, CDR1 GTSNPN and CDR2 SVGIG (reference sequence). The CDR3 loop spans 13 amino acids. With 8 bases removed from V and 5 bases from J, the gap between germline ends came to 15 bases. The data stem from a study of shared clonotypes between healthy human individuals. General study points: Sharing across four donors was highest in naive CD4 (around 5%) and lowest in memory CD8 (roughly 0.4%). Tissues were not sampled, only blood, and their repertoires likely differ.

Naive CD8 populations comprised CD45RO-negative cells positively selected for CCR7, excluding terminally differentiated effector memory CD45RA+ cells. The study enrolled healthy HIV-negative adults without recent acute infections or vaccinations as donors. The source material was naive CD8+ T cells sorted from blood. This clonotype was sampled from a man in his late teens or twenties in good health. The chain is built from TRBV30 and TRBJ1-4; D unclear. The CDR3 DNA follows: TGTGCCAGTTCCGGGCCCATAAATGAAAAACTGTTTTTT. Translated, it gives CASSGPINEKLFF.